These T cell receptor beta chains were read from a single sample in a study of CD8+CD57+ T cells in acquired aplastic anemia. TCRdb reanalysed the reads using MiXCR and keeps one entry per CDR3 protein. The sample carries more than 70,000 distinct CDR3 sequences, just over 70% recorded once. The sequenced sample was sorted CD4+, CD8+, or CD8+CD57+ T cells (not recorded which) from PBMCs. The receptors originated from a human donor with aplastic anemia. Each CDR3 is given with its conserved first and last residue. The D gene is left open where the match is weak. Some rows have no size entry. The others give once, few or many, or a class for an expanded clone.

j_call d_call v_call clone_size cdr3_aa cdr3_nt
TRBJ2-5 . TRBV20-1 . CSARGAWIAPETQYF TGCAGTGCTAGAGGGGCGTGGATAGCCCCAGAGACCCAGTACTTC
TRBJ2-1 . TRBV2 . CASSDYPLTYNEQFF TGTGCCAGCAGCGACTACCCGCTGACCTACAATGAGCAGTTCTTC
TRBJ1-5 . TRBV4-2 . CASSQEWGSNQPQHF TGTGCCAGCAGCCAAGAATGGGGTAGCAATCAGCCCCAGCATTTT
TRBJ2-7 . TRBV27 . CASTGSSYEQYF TGTGCCAGCACTGGGAGCAGCTACGAGCAGTACTTC
TRBJ2-5 TRBD2 TRBV9 . CASSVAPTSGTQETQYF TGTGCCAGCAGCGTAGCCCCCACTAGCGGGACGCAAGAGACCCAGTACTTC
TRBJ1-2 . TRBV15 . CATSRSRDGNYGYTF TGTGCCACCAGCAGGTCCCGGGACGGGAACTATGGCTACACCTTC
TRBJ2-3 . TRBV29-1 few CAALPSTDTQYF TGCGCGGCGTTACCTAGCACAGATACGCAGTATTTT
TRBJ2-1 . TRBV15 few CATSSTPGNEQFF TGTGCCACCAGCAGTACGCCCGGGAATGAGCAGTTCTTC
TRBJ2-7 . TRBV5-5 few CASVLKASYEQYF TGTGCCAGCGTCCTTAAGGCTTCCTACGAGCAGTACTTC
TRBJ2-5 . TRBV19 . CASSIGVKETQYF TGTGCCAGTAGTATTGGGGTGAAAGAGACCCAGTACTTC
TRBJ2-3 . TRBV20-1 . CSASGGSTDTQYF TGCAGTGCTAGTGGGGGGAGTACAGATACGCAGTATTTT
TRBJ1-2 . TRBV10-3 . CAISEPGGGRIDGYTF TGTGCCATCAGTGAACCTGGGGGAGGGAGAATCGATGGCTACACCTTC
TRBJ1-2 . TRBV7-2 few CASSHDSNYGYTF TGTGCCAGCAGCCACGACAGTAACTATGGCTACACCTTC
TRBJ2-5 . TRBV7-8 . CASSEGVLETQYF TGTGCCAGCAGCGAGGGGGTGCTTGAGACCCAGTACTTC
TRBJ2-2 . TRBV9 few CASSVAAGELFF TGTGCCAGCAGCGTAGCCGCCGGGGAGCTGTTTTTT
TRBJ2-3 . TRBV9 . CASSVVALRTDTQYF TGTGCCAGCAGCGTAGTGGCCCTAAGGACAGATACGCAGTATTTT
TRBJ1-1 . TRBV5-1 . CASSGGQGYTEAFF TGCGCCAGCAGTGGGGGGCAGGGGTACACTGAAGCTTTCTTT
TRBJ1-2 . TRBV7-2 . CASSPTAADSYGYTF TGTGCCAGCAGCCCAACCGCGGCGGACAGCTATGGCTACACCTTC
TRBJ1-5 . TRBV15 . CATSSPPGDQPQHF TGTGCCACCAGCAGTCCGCCGGGGGATCAGCCCCAGCATTTT
TRBJ1-3 . TRBV10-3 . CATLRDSGNTIYF TGTGCCACCCTGAGGGACTCAGGAAACACCATATATTTT
TRBJ1-6 . TRBV6-4 . CASSDAGNSPLHF TGTGCCAGCAGTGACGCAGGGAATTCACCCCTCCACTTT
TRBJ2-7 . TRBV12-3/TRBV12-4 many CASSGGTSYEQYF TGTGCCAGCAGTGGTGGGACCTCCTACGAGCAGTACTTC
TRBJ2-2 . TRBV11-3 . CASRDSNTGELFF TGTGCCAGCAGGGACAGTAACACCGGGGAGCTGTTCTTT
TRBJ2-1 TRBD1 TRBV19 . CASTSDRGAYNEQFF TGTGCCAGTACCTCCGACAGGGGGGCCTACAATGAGCAGTTCTTC
TRBJ2-7 . TRBV5-6 . CASSFGSPNEQYF TGTGCCAGCAGCTTCGGGAGTCCCAACGAGCAGTACTTC
TRBJ2-2 . TRBV7-9 . CASSHRDLGELFF TGTGCCAGCAGCCACAGGGATTTGGGGGAGCTGTTTTTT
TRBJ1-5 . TRBV12-3/TRBV12-4 . CASSSGQWGSNQPQHF TGTGCCAGCAGTTCTGGACAGTGGGGTAGCAATCAGCCCCAGCATTTT
TRBJ2-7 . TRBV5-4 . CASSFGLSGDSYEQYF TGTGCCAGCAGCTTTGGCCTGAGCGGAGACTCCTACGAGCAGTACTTC
TRBJ2-3 TRBD2 TRBV11-1 . CASSGRGGTSTDTQYF TGTGCCAGCAGTGGCCGCGGGGGGACTAGCACAGATACGCAGTATTTT
TRBJ1-5 . TRBV7-3 . CASTGAQNQPQHF TGTGCCAGCACCGGGGCCCAAAATCAGCCCCAGCATTTT
TRBJ2-1 . TRBV20-1 . CSASRTSSYNEQFF TGCAGTGCTAGTCGGACTTCCTCCTACAATGAGCAGTTCTTC
TRBJ2-3 . TRBV10-3 . CAISVRGRTDTQYF TGTGCCATCAGTGTTCGGGGTCGAACAGATACGCAGTATTTT
TRBJ2-1 . TRBV7-3 many CASSPVPGDNEQFF TGTGCCAGCAGCCCGGTACCGGGGGACAATGAGCAGTTCTTC
TRBJ1-1 . TRBV27 . CASSSGGPNTEAFF TGTGCCAGCAGTTCTGGCGGACCGAACACTGAAGCTTTCTTT
TRBJ1-4 . TRBV7-9 . CASSPTGLNEKLFF TGTGCCAGCAGCCCTACAGGACTGAATGAAAAACTGTTTTTT
TRBJ2-7 TRBD2 TRBV9 . CASSLISGRASYEQYF TGTGCCAGCAGCCTTATTAGCGGGAGGGCGTCCTACGAGCAGTACTTC
TRBJ1-1 . TRBV29-1 . CSSKSGASEAFF TGCAGCTCCAAGTCAGGAGCCTCTGAAGCTTTCTTT
TRBJ2-3 . TRBV7-3 . CASSVSTGTSDTQYF TGTGCCAGCAGCGTAAGTACAGGGACTTCAGATACGCAGTATTTT
TRBJ1-6 TRBD1 TRBV13 . CASSFSTGDSPLHF TGTGCCAGCAGCTTCTCCACAGGGGATTCACCCCTCCACTTT
TRBJ1-6 . TRBV5-1 few CASSPPDSESLHF TGCGCCAGCAGCCCACCAGATAGCGAATCCCTCCACTTT